The sequence of this T cell receptor beta chain was determined in a study of shared clonotypes between healthy human individuals. Partitioning of CD4+ cells yielded a CD45RA+ naive subset and a CD45RA-negative memory subset. Regarding the study as a whole: Larger estimated richness was generally seen in naive subsets than in memory subsets.

Comment on this clone: What it binds is not known.

The protocol was immunoSEQ multiplex PCR, while the TCRdb copy is restricted to in-frame clones and leaves out a portion. The sample carries about 1,500,000 clones, roughly 96% recorded once. Sequenced sample: naive CD4+ T cells sorted from blood. The subset here: CD45RA+ positively selected. This receptor was taken from a man aged 25 to 45 in good health.

The CDR3 DNA reads as TGTGCCAGCAGCCAAGATCTTGCCGGTTTTGGGTATGGCTACACCTTC. Amino acids: CASSQDLAGFGYGYTF. This chain connects TRBV4-2 to TRBJ1-2; D remains unclear. V lost 0 bases and J 5 bases, leaving 16 bases between the germline ends. The CDR3 is 16 amino acids. The germline CDR1 and CDR2 sequences are LGHNA and YNFKEQ.